This section outlines one TCR beta chain sequence together with its context. What antigen it recognizes has not been identified. No base quality values were provided; no much bigger clone lies one nucleotide off. The sample is drawn from a study of cytotoxic CD8 clonotypes in ibrutinib-treated CLL (dated by TCRdb to about 2021). Regarding the study in general: The cohort had about a dozen relapsed/refractory and 15 treatment-naive patients; under 18 were IGHV unmutated. Cryopreserved peripheral blood mononuclear cells were obtained before treatment, at response, and at either sustained remission or disease progression. Patients were still on ibrutinib when every remission and progressive disease sample was collected. Longitudinal samples were obtainable from about 30% of the 86 participants in the trial. Response samples were obtained after a median of approximately eleven months of treatment, with a range of about 6 to 36 months. Samples averaged approximately 260,000 productive templates and some 96,000 productive rearrangements. Partial responses were observed in approximately 24 patients and complete responses in 2; after a median follow-up of 68 months, remission was maintained in 14 patients and progression was observed in approximately twelve. Study-wide conclusions, independent of this receptor: Sampling times were not matched between sustained-remission and progressing patients, and lymph node repertoires were not studied. Clonality increased at ibrutinib response, stayed stable in sustained remission, and fell back toward baseline at progression. At baseline, clonality was higher than in age-matched healthy donors and showed a strong correlation with circulating CD8+ T-cell counts. Public clonotypes were rare and either contracted or stayed stable during treatment, and the rise in clonality at ibrutinib response reflected the expansion of private clonotypes.

The time point label on this specimen signifies: approximately 25 months on ibrutinib. Around 2 micrograms of genomic DNA were extracted from cryopreserved PBMCs for TCR beta library preparation. Longitudinal blood samples from CLL patients receiving ibrutinib monotherapy were subjected to high-throughput TCR beta sequencing. The patients were enrolled in a single-center, open-label phase 2 trial of ibrutinib monotherapy. For CDR1 and CDR2, the germline V gene lists SGHRS and YFSETQ. From the cysteine up to the phenylalanine, the CDR3 has a length of 16 residues. Here the CDR3 DNA is all that survives: 48 bases in frame from base 1. Trimming leaves V shorter by 0 bases and J shorter by 8 bases, with the junction holding 10 bases beyond the gene matches. A MiSeq instrument was used for deep resolution sequencing, which targeted depths ranging from 1 in 1 million up to 1 in 200,000 T cells, with coverage averaging 10x for each clonotype. TCR beta libraries were generated with the immunoSEQ hsTCRB Kit. Processing in the source paper ran as follows. Data were analyzed with ImmunoSEQ Data Assistant and ImmunoSEQ Analyzer, with V, D and J genes assigned per IMGT definitions. Clonality, with values ranging from 0 to 1, was calculated as one minus the normalized Shannon entropy of productive rearrangement frequencies. Only overrepresented clonotypes making up at least 0.05% of the repertoire of each patient were included in the public clonotype analysis. About a dozen repertoires from age-matched healthy donors, obtained from immuneACCESS, served as clonality controls. TCRdb's version of the immuneACCESS table is confined to in-frame rearrangements and falls short of the full clone set. An unresolved V gene accounts for under half of the shortfall where checked; the remainder is of unknown origin. That table supplies the V and J calls and clone size; D and trimming were determined from the DNA. In this sample the table shows about 150,000 clones, 76% of which occur a single time. About 5% of the sample comes from the top ten.

The V and J genes are TRBV5-1 and TRBJ2-7, and TRBD1 matches 11 of the central bases. The specimen comprised PBMCs, sampled after 24 months of ibrutinib treatment. This TCR derives from a human donor with chronic lymphocytic leukemia. The DNA reads TGCGCCAGCAGCTTGGAATGGGACAGGGGGAGGACCCAGCAGTACTTC. Its amino acids are CASSLEWDRGRTQQYF.